This TCR beta chain was observed in a study of blood T cell repertoires in COVID-19. Data came from immunoSEQ multiplex PCR; TCRdb stores just in-frame clones and leaves some out. The repertoire holds roughly 230,000 clones, around 91% seen once, with roughly 2% in the top ten. Trimming took 4 bases from V and 7 from J, leaving 10 bases between them. The CDR3 covers 12 residues. Sequences were obtained from peripheral blood. This chain uses TRBV12-3 or TRBV12-4 with TRBJ1-2; D may be TRBD1 (6 bases). The clonotype comes from a woman aged 55-75 years with COVID-19, enrolled during active disease. CDR3 sequence: CASSSGTTGYTF. CDR3 nucleotide sequence: TGTGCCAGCAGTTCCGGGACAACTGGCTACACCTTC.